This entry is about one T cell receptor beta chain. What it binds is not known. The data originate from a study of cytomegalovirus exposure and HLA in healthy donors. Study-wide results and limits: The productive fraction for most TCR beta V segments was about 87% or about 30% in an earlier analysis. V- and J-gene trimming in TCR beta was tied to a missense DCLRE1C variant by an analysis performed later.

This PCR relied on a set of 60 Vbeta primers and 13 Jbeta primers. The protocol was immunoSEQ multiplex PCR, while the TCRdb copy is restricted to in-frame clones and leaves out a portion. Among roughly 290,000 clones listed, about 90% were seen once. In germline, CDR1 is MNHEY, CDR2 SVGAGI. The CDR3 extends over 15 amino acids. The junction had 2 bases not matched to a gene; V was cut back by 0 bases and J by 0 bases. The chain joins TRBV6-5 to TRBJ2-7; 7 bases fit TRBD2. Input material: PBMCs. This TCR was recovered from a woman between 18 and 30 years old in good health and CMV-seronegative. For the CDR3, the DNA is TGTGCCAGCAGTTACTCGGGAGGGACCTCCTACGAGCAGTACTTC. Translation: CASSYSGGTSYEQYF.